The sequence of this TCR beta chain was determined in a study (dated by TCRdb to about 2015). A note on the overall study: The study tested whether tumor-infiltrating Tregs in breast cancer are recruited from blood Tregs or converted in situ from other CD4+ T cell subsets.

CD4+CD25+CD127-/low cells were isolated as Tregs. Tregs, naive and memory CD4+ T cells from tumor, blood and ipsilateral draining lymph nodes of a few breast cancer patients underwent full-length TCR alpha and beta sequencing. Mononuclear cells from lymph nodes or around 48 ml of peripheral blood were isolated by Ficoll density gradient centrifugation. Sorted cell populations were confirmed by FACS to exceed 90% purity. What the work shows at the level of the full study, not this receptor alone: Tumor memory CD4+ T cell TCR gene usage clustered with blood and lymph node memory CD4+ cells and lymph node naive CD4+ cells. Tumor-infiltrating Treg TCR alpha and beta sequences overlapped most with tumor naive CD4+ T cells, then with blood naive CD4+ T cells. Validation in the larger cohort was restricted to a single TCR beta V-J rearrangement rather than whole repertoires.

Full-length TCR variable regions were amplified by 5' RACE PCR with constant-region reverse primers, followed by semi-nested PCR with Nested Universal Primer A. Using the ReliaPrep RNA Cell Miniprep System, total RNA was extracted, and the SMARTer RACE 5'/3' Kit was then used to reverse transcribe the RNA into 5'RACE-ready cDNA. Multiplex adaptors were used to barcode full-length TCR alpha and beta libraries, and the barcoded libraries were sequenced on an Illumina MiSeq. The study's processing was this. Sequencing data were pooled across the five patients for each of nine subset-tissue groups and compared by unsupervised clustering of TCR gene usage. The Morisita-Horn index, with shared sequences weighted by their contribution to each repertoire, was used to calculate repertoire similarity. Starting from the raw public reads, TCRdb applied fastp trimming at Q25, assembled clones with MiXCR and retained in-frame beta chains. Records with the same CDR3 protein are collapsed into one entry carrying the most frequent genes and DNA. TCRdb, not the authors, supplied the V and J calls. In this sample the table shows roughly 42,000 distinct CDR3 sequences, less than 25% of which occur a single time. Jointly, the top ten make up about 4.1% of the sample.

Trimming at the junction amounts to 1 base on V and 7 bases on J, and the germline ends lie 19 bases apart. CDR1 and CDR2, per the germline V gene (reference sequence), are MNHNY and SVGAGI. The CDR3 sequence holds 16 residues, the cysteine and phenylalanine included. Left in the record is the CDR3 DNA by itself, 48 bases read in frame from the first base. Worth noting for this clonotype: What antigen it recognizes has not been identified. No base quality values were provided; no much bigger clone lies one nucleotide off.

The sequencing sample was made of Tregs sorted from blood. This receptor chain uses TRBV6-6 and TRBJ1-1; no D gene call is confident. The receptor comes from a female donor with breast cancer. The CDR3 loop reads CASSYFQKTGRNEAFF. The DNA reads TGTGCCAGCAGTTACTTCCAGAAAACCGGACGGAATGAAGCTTTCTTT.